This is a list of T cell receptor beta chains from one sample in a study of cytomegalovirus exposure and HLA in healthy donors. Sequencing was performed with immunoSEQ multiplex PCR; in TCRdb, only in-frame clones are kept and a portion is missing. Seen here are more than 150,000 clones, approximately 80% observed once, and the top ten hold 1.5% to 2%. Sequenced sample: PBMCs. The receptors shown here come from a man aged 18 to 30 in good health and CMV-seronegative. Both conserved end residues are part of each CDR3. D genes are given only for firm matches. Clone size is not always given. Where it is, it says once, few, many or a class for expanded clones.

d_call clone_size j_call v_call cdr3_aa cdr3_nt
- few TRBJ2-7 TRBV11-2 CASSETLWRDEQYF TGTGCCAGCAGCGAGACATTATGGAGGGACGAGCAGTACTTC
- - TRBJ2-7 TRBV7-6 CASSSHQGFREQYF TGTGCCAGCAGCTCCCACCAGGGGTTTCGCGAGCAGTACTTC
- - TRBJ1-6 TRBV27 CASSLRGFENSPLHF TGTGCCAGCAGTTTACGGGGTTTTGAGAATTCACCCCTCCACTTT
- - TRBJ1-2 TRBV29-1 CSVELRHPANYGYTF TGCAGCGTTGAATTGAGGCATCCAGCTAACTATGGCTACACCTTC
- - TRBJ1-2 TRBV6-6 CASSELLPVF TGTGCCAGCAGTGAGCTTTTACCGGTTTTC
- once TRBJ2-2 TRBV2 CASTGGGKWNTGELFF TGTGCCAGCACCGGTGGCGGGAAATGGAACACCGGGGAGCTGTTTTTT
- - TRBJ2-1 TRBV4-2 CASSQAIGGAIRNEQFF TGTGCCAGCAGCCAAGCGATAGGGGGGGCCATCCGCAATGAGCAGTTCTTC
- - TRBJ2-3 TRBV7-9 CASSFGDLTVLSTDTQYF TGTGCCAGCAGCTTCGGTGATCTGACAGTTTTGAGCACAGATACGCAGTATTTT
- once TRBJ2-5 TRBV12-1 CASSTDRKETQYF TGTGCCAGCAGCACTGACAGAAAAGAGACCCAGTACTTC
TRBD1 - TRBJ2-7 TRBV28 CASSLDRAYEQYF TGTGCCAGCAGTTTGGACAGGGCATACGAGCAGTACTTC
- - TRBJ1-3 TRBV28 CASSFEGPFSSGNTIYF TGTGCCAGCAGTTTTGAGGGTCCGTTTAGCTCTGGAAACACCATATATTTT
- - TRBJ2-1 TRBV6-5 CASSYLGASYNEQFF TGTGCCAGCAGTTACCTTGGTGCGAGCTACAATGAGCAGTTCTTC
TRBD1 - TRBJ2-3 TRBV13 CASSARAGGTQYF TGTGCCAGCAGCGCCCGCGCAGGGGGAACGCAGTATTTT
- - TRBJ1-1 TRBV30 CASTQGTTEAFF TGTGCCTCCACACAGGGTACCACTGAAGCTTTCTTT
- - TRBJ2-1 TRBV13 CASSFPGTRNEQFF TGTGCCAGCAGCTTTCCAGGGACAAGAAATGAGCAGTTCTTC
- - TRBJ2-7 TRBV7-3 CASSLAGMTLYEQYF TGTGCCAGCAGCTTAGCGGGGATGACTCTCTACGAGCAGTACTTC
TRBD2 once TRBJ2-5 TRBV7-8 CASSLRGRGETQYF TGTGCCAGCAGCTTACGGGGGAGGGGAGAGACCCAGTACTTC
TRBD1 - TRBJ1-4 TRBV27 CASSSRTGRPGEKLFF TGTGCCAGCAGTTCCCGGACAGGACGGCCGGGTGAAAAACTGTTTTTT
TRBD1 once TRBJ2-5 TRBV30 CAWRQGGQETQYF TGTGCCTGGCGACAGGGGGGTCAAGAGACCCAGTACTTC
TRBD1 - TRBJ1-4 TRBV4-1 CASSQVGQTNEKLFF TGCGCCAGCAGCCAAGTGGGACAGACTAATGAAAAACTGTTTTTT
TRBD1 - TRBJ2-1 TRBV5-1 CASSLGQGAFDEQFF TGCGCCAGCAGCTTGGGCCAGGGGGCATTCGATGAGCAGTTCTTC
- once TRBJ2-7 TRBV5-1 CASSFAESSYEQYF TGCGCCAGCAGCTTTGCCGAGAGCTCCTACGAGCAGTACTTC
- - TRBJ1-4 TRBV27 CASSPLPATNEKLFF TGTGCTAGCAGTCCTCTACCTGCAACTAATGAAAAACTGTTTTTT
TRBD1 - TRBJ1-1 TRBV9 CASSIGTGEAFF TGTGCCAGCAGCATTGGGACAGGTGAAGCTTTCTTT
- once TRBJ2-7 TRBV7-3 CASSPPYRNEQYF TGTGCCAGCAGCCCCCCCTACAGGAACGAGCAGTACTTC
- - TRBJ1-3 TRBV18 CASSPSSGQLSTGNTIYF TGTGCCAGCTCACCATCTTCTGGACAGCTAAGTACTGGAAACACCATATATTTT
TRBD2 - TRBJ2-1 TRBV6-1 CASSVGLAVINEQFF TGTGCCAGCAGTGTGGGGCTAGCGGTAATCAATGAGCAGTTCTTC
- once TRBJ1-4 TRBV5-5 CASSSQTYARGLFF TGTGCCAGCAGCTCCCAAACATACGCCCGGGGACTGTTTTTT
TRBD1 - TRBJ2-7 TRBV5-1 CASSVGTGGSGEQYF TGCGCCAGCAGCGTAGGGACAGGGGGCTCGGGGGAGCAGTACTTC
- - TRBJ2-3 TRBV6-1 CASSEIRGTDTQYF TGTGCCAGCAGTGAAATAAGGGGGACCGATACGCAGTATTTT
- - TRBJ1-6 TRBV28 CASSFGTGIMSPLHF TGTGCCAGCAGTTTTGGCACAGGGATTATGTCACCCCTCCACTTT
- - TRBJ1-4 TRBV10-3 CATGGGSHEKLFF TGTGCCACCGGAGGCGGGAGCCATGAAAAACTGTTTTTT
- - TRBJ1-1 TRBV15 CATSRGYRARGRDTEAFF TGTGCCACCAGCAGAGGCTACAGGGCCCGAGGTCGCGACACTGAAGCTTTCTTT
TRBD1 - TRBJ2-1 TRBV30 CACAQGQGKSYNEQFF TGTGCCTGTGCCCAGGGACAGGGGAAGTCCTACAATGAGCAGTTCTTC
- - TRBJ1-1 TRBV19 CASSPIREAVLGTEAFF TGTGCCAGTAGCCCTATCAGGGAGGCCGTTTTAGGCACTGAAGCTTTCTTT
- - TRBJ1-4 TRBV6-5 CASSYSSLINEKLFF TGTGCCAGCAGTTACTCGAGTCTCATTAATGAAAAACTGTTTTTT
TRBD2 - TRBJ2-7 TRBV19 CASSISGDYEQYF TGTGCCAGTAGTATTAGCGGGGACTACGAGCAGTACTTC
- - TRBJ2-3 TRBV5-1 CASSSISTDTQYF TGCGCCAGCAGCTCTATAAGCACAGATACGCAGTATTTT
TRBD2 - TRBJ2-7 TRBV4-2 CASRRTSGGSYEQYF TGTGCCAGCCGGCGGACTAGCGGGGGCTCCTACGAGCAGTACTTC
- - TRBJ1-5 TRBV6-4 CASSDGENQPQHF TGTGCCAGCAGTGACGGGGAGAATCAGCCCCAGCATTTT
TRBD2 - TRBJ2-3 TRBV15 CATSRPVLTSGLTDTQYF TGTGCCACCAGCAGACCCGTGCTGACTAGCGGACTCACAGATACGCAGTATTTT
- - TRBJ1-2 TRBV6-6 CASSYSGQNYGYTF TGTGCCAGCAGTTACTCGGGGCAGAACTATGGCTACACCTTC
- - TRBJ2-7 TRBV7-6 CASSRTGFGSSYEQYF TGTGCCAGCAGCCGAACAGGGTTCGGAAGCTCCTACGAGCAGTACTTC
- - TRBJ2-3 TRBV19 CASSRRVGASTDTQYF TGTGCCAGTAGTCGTCGGGTCGGCGCTAGCACAGATACGCAGTATTTT
TRBD1 - TRBJ2-1 TRBV11-2 CASSLMDRGYNEQFF TGTGCCAGCAGCTTAATGGACAGGGGTTACAATGAGCAGTTCTTC
- - TRBJ1-2 TRBV6-4 CASSEGHSYGYTF TGTGCCAGCAGTGAGGGCCACTCCTATGGCTACACCTTC
- - TRBJ2-1 TRBV7-9 CASSSPGGANEQFF TGTGCCAGCAGCTCTCCTGGGGGGGCGAATGAGCAGTTCTTC
TRBD1 once TRBJ2-7 TRBV23-1 CASSHRDRVAREQYF TGCGCCAGCAGTCACCGTGACAGGGTCGCCCGTGAGCAGTACTTC
- - TRBJ2-7 TRBV5-6 CASSLDNYEQYF TGTGCCAGCAGCTTAGACAACTACGAGCAGTACTTC
- - TRBJ2-2 TRBV28 CASSFGGGGRELFF TGTGCCAGCAGTTTCGGTGGGGGAGGAAGGGAGCTGTTTTTT
- few TRBJ1-6 TRBV27 CASSLSLGLGALHF TGTGCCAGCAGTTTATCGTTAGGGCTCGGGGCCCTCCACTTT
TRBD2 - TRBJ2-7 TRBV6-1 CASSELAGGPVYEQYF TGTGCCAGCAGTGAACTAGCGGGAGGGCCCGTCTACGAGCAGTACTTC
TRBD1 - TRBJ1-1 TRBV11-2 CASSLGGTGGAEAFF TGTGCCAGCAGCTTAGGGGGGACAGGGGGTGCTGAAGCTTTCTTT
- once TRBJ2-3 TRBV11-3 CASSRGGDTQYF TGTGCCAGCAGCAGGGGGGGAGATACGCAGTATTTT
- - TRBJ2-7 TRBV4-2 CASSTTGLVTHEQYF TGTGCCAGCAGCACGACAGGACTAGTAACCCACGAGCAGTACTTC
- - TRBJ1-2 TRBV6-1 CASSARDSGGYTF TGTGCCAGCAGTGCCCGGGATAGCGGGGGCTACACCTTC
TRBD2 - TRBJ2-1 TRBV5-1 CASSLEGAAGGFYNEQFF TGCGCCAGCAGCTTGGAAGGAGCAGCGGGAGGGTTCTACAATGAGCAGTTCTTC